Listed below are T cell receptor beta chains from one sample, sequenced in a study of T cell repertoires in cytomegalovirus infection. Their specific antigens are unknown. TCRdb called the reads again in MiXCR, with one record for every CDR3 protein. The sample has about half a million distinct CDR3 sequences, roughly 34% seen once. Sample: cultured PBMCs, taken from culture after CMV antigen stimulation. These TCRs come from a human donor in good health (CMV status not recorded). Some clones in this sample may be carry-over from other donors' samples. CDR3s include the opening cysteine and the closing phenylalanine or tryptophan. The D gene is left open where the match is weak. Size is omitted from some rows. Given values are once, few, many or a class for expanded clones.

.,13,TRBJ2-2,few,TRBV12-3/TRBV12-4,TGTGCCAGCAGCGCAGACTTCACCGGGGAGCTGTTTTTT,CASSADFTGELFF
.,16,TRBJ1-3,.,TRBV7-2,TGTGCCAGCAGCTTAGACATGGGGAGGACAGGAAACACCATATATTTT,CASSLDMGRTGNTIYF
.,14,TRBJ2-5,.,TRBV4-3,TGCGCCAGCAGCCAATGGCACGGACAAGAGACCCAGTACTTC,CASSQWHGQETQYF
.,13,TRBJ2-7,.,TRBV27,TGTGCCAGCGCCTTCGGGAGATTCGACGAGCAGTACTTC,CASAFGRFDEQYF
.,11,TRBJ1-2,.,TRBV6-2/TRBV6-3,TGTGCCAGCAGCGGAGGTTATGGCTACACCTTC,CASSGGYGYTF
.,13,TRBJ1-5,many,TRBV14,TGTGCCAGCAGCCAAGATCTTGGTCAGCCCCAGCATTTT,CASSQDLGQPQHF
TRBD2,15,TRBJ2-1,.,TRBV9,TGTGCCAGCAGTCGGGCTAGCGGGAGTTACAATGAGCAGTTCTTC,CASSRASGSYNEQFF
TRBD2,18,TRBJ2-1,many,TRBV7-2,TGTGCCAGCAGCTTAGTTGGTGGCGGGAGGGATTCCTACAATGAGCAGTTCTTC,CASSLVGGGRDSYNEQFF
.,10,TRBJ2-5,many,TRBV29-1,TGCAGCGTTGGAGAAGAGACCCAGTACTTC,CSVGEETQYF
.,13,TRBJ2-7,.,TRBV4-2,TGTGCCAGCAGCCAGCAGCGGAGCTACGAGCAGTACTTC,CASSQQRSYEQYF
TRBD2,15,TRBJ2-1,.,TRBV3-1,TGTGCCAGCAGCCAGACTAGCGGGAGAGGCAATGAGCAGTTCTTC,CASSQTSGRGNEQFF
TRBD1,15,TRBJ1-4,few,TRBV4-1,TGCGCCAGCAGCCATATACTCGACAGGGGGCGAAAACTGTTTTTT,CASSHILDRGRKLFF
.,16,TRBJ2-3,few,TRBV12-3/TRBV12-4,TGTGCCAGCAGCACCTTCGGGGCAGGGAGTTCAGATACGCAGTATTTT,CASSTFGAGSSDTQYF
TRBD2,19,TRBJ2-1,.,TRBV3-1,TGTGCCAGCAGCCAAGCCGGGACTAGCGGGGCGGTCTCCTACAATGAGCAGTTCTTC,CASSQAGTSGAVSYNEQFF
TRBD1,17,TRBJ2-1,few,TRBV7-9,TGTGCCAGCAGCTTAGAGGGGGCGCCAGGCGTCTACAATGAGCAGTTCTTC,CASSLEGAPGVYNEQFF
.,14,TRBJ2-1,.,TRBV24-1,TGTGCCACCAGTGATCGGACCAGCTACAATGAGCAGTTCTTC,CATSDRTSYNEQFF
.,12,TRBJ2-7,.,TRBV10-3,TGTGCCATCAGTCAGGGGTCCTACGAGCAGTACTTC,CAISQGSYEQYF
.,14,TRBJ2-5,.,TRBV7-6,TGTGCCAGCAGCTTATCCCGGGCCCAAGAGACCCAGTACTTC,CASSLSRAQETQYF
TRBD2,15,TRBJ2-2,.,TRBV19,TGTGCCAGCCGTGTGGTAGCGGGGAACACCGGGGAGCTGTTTTTT,CASRVVAGNTGELFF
TRBD1,14,TRBJ1-1,many,TRBV24-1,TGTGCCACCAGTGACGGAGGGGGCTACACTGAAGCTTTCTTT,CATSDGGGYTEAFF
TRBD2,14,TRBJ2-7,.,TRBV10-3,TGTGCCATCAGATCCGCTAGCGGGACCTACGAGCAGTACTTC,CAIRSASGTYEQYF
.,13,TRBJ2-1,few,TRBV4-1,TGCGCCAGCAGCCATCGTACTTACAATGAGCAGTTCTTC,CASSHRTYNEQFF
.,15,TRBJ1-6,few,TRBV7-2,TGTGCCAGCAGCTTAAGGGCGTCTGGGGGTTCACCCCTCCACTTT,CASSLRASGGSPLHF
.,15,TRBJ2-4,few,TRBV19,TGTGCCAGTAGATTGGACCCGCTAGTGGGGAACATTCAGTACTTC,CASRLDPLVGNIQYF
.,17,TRBJ1-1,few,TRBV5-4,TGTGCCAGCAGCCTGAGATCGGATCCCGCCGCGAGGGGTGGAGCTTTCTTT,CASSLRSDPAARGGAFF
.,14,TRBJ2-2,few,TRBV7-2,TGTGCCAGCAGCCCATACACGAACACCGGGGAGCTGTTTTTT,CASSPYTNTGELFF
.,13,TRBJ1-2,few,TRBV11-2,TGTGCCAGCAGCTTAAAGGGGGGGAATGGCTACACCTTC,CASSLKGGNGYTF
.,13,TRBJ2-5,many,TRBV7-8,TGTGCCAGCAGCTTAGAAGCATATGAGACCCAGTACTTC,CASSLEAYETQYF
.,15,TRBJ2-1,.,TRBV12-3/TRBV12-4,TGTGCCAGCAGTTTAGGGGACATACCATACAATGAGCAGTTCTTC,CASSLGDIPYNEQFF
TRBD2,15,TRBJ2-5,.,TRBV27,TGTGCCAGCAGACCTCTCGGACTAGCGGAAGAGACCCAGTACTTC,CASRPLGLAEETQYF
.,14,TRBJ1-4,once,TRBV20-1,TGCAGTGCTTCGCACCGGGCAACTAATGAAAAACTGTTTTTT,CSASHRATNEKLFF
.,16,TRBJ1-2,few,TRBV27,TGTGCCAGCAGCAACCTCGGACCTAAGGGGGACTATGGCTACACCTTC,CASSNLGPKGDYGYTF
.,13,TRBJ1-5,.,TRBV30,TGTGCCTGGAGTCCGACAGGTAATCAGCCCCAGCATTTT,CAWSPTGNQPQHF
TRBD1,14,TRBJ2-7,many,TRBV7-9,TGTGCCAGCAGTTCCGGGACAGGCTCCTACGAGCAGTACTTC,CASSSGTGSYEQYF
.,14,TRBJ2-7,.,TRBV7-2,TGTGCCAGCAGCTTATGGGAGACCTCCTACGAGCAGTACTTC,CASSLWETSYEQYF
.,13,TRBJ1-2,.,TRBV12-3/TRBV12-4,TGTGCCAGCAGCCCGGACGTGGGCTATGGCTACACCTTC,CASSPDVGYGYTF
.,16,TRBJ1-5,.,TRBV10-1,TGCGCCAGCAGTGAGTATCTGGGGAATAGCAATCAGCCCCAGCATTTT,CASSEYLGNSNQPQHF
.,15,TRBJ1-2,.,TRBV14,TGTGCCAGCAGCCGTGGACAGCAACCACTCTATGGCTACACCTTC,CASSRGQQPLYGYTF
TRBD2,18,TRBJ2-1,few,TRBV10-3,TGTGCCATCAGTGTGGGGCTAGCGGGAGTGAGCTCCTACAATGAGCAGTTCTTC,CAISVGLAGVSSYNEQFF
.,14,TRBJ1-1,.,TRBV6-6,TGTGCCAGCCTTGTGACCGACGGGAACACTGAAGCTTTCTTT,CASLVTDGNTEAFF
.,15,TRBJ2-3,few,TRBV20-1,TGCAGTGCTAGAGACGGGGGAGGTTCCACAGATACGCAGTATTTT,CSARDGGGSTDTQYF
TRBD2,18,TRBJ2-1,few,TRBV4-2,TGTGCCAGCAGCCAAGATAGGGTGACTAGCGGGAGTCGCAATGAGCAGTTCTTC,CASSQDRVTSGSRNEQFF
TRBD2,15,TRBJ2-3,.,TRBV6-5,TGTGCCAGCAGTCGCCTAGCGGGGGGACAAGATACGCAGTATTTT,CASSRLAGGQDTQYF
.,15,TRBJ1-1,.,TRBV11-2,TGTGCCAGCAGCTTATCGAAGAGGGTGAACACTGAAGCTTTCTTT,CASSLSKRVNTEAFF
.,16,TRBJ1-5,few,TRBV7-2,TGTGCCAGCAGCTTAGGGGGAGGGATGAGCAATCAGCCCCAGCATTTT,CASSLGGGMSNQPQHF
TRBD2,13,TRBJ2-1,.,TRBV19,TGTGCCAGTAGTAGCGGGAGGAGCACCGGGCAGTTCTTC,CASSSGRSTGQFF
TRBD1,16,TRBJ1-4,few,TRBV15,TGTGCCACCAGCGGGGGACAGGCATGGATGGATGAAAAACTGTTTTTT,CATSGGQAWMDEKLFF
.,13,TRBJ2-7,.,TRBV18,TGTGCCAGCTCACCGCTCCCCGGCTACGAGCAGTACTTC,CASSPLPGYEQYF
.,15,TRBJ1-5,.,TRBV6-1,TGTGCCAGCAGTTATTCCGGGACTAGGGATCAGCCCCAGCATTTT,CASSYSGTRDQPQHF
.,15,TRBJ2-1,few,TRBV7-9,TGTGCCAGCAGCGCATTAGAAGTCGGAACAGATGAGCAGTTCTTC,CASSALEVGTDEQFF
.,14,TRBJ2-7,few,TRBV10-3,TGTGCCATCAGTTCGGCTAGCGCGGATTACGAGCAGTACTTC,CAISSASADYEQYF
.,13,TRBJ1-1,.,TRBV20-1,TGCAGTGGGGACCGGGGGGGCAGCAGTGAAGCTTTCTTT,CSGDRGGSSEAFF